This T cell receptor (beta chain) emerged from a study of T cell responses to AZD1222 COVID-19 vaccine. On the study more broadly: Second-dose intervals near 4 or 12 weeks were combined. General observations from the study: Most donors were white British, females outnumbered males, and clonal diversity was possibly underestimated.

CDR1 ENHRY and CDR2 SYGVKD come from the germline V gene. The V end was cut by 4 bases, the J end by 5 bases, with 9 bases between. The CDR3 contains 13 residues. This table comes from immunoSEQ multiplex PCR, and its TCRdb copy is limited to in-frame clones, with some not included. The repertoire includes about 120,000 clones, more than 75% of them detected once, and 3.5% to 4.5% sits in the top ten. There are a few counts of this clone. The target antigen is unknown. The sample here was peripheral blood, taken on day 0 of AZD1222 vaccination. This clonotype originated in an adult in good health. This chain connects TRBV10-3 to TRBJ1-5; D remains unclear. In DNA form, the CDR3 reads TGTGCCATCAGTGTAGAATTACATCAGCCCCAGCATTTT. Translating it yields CAISVELHQPQHF.